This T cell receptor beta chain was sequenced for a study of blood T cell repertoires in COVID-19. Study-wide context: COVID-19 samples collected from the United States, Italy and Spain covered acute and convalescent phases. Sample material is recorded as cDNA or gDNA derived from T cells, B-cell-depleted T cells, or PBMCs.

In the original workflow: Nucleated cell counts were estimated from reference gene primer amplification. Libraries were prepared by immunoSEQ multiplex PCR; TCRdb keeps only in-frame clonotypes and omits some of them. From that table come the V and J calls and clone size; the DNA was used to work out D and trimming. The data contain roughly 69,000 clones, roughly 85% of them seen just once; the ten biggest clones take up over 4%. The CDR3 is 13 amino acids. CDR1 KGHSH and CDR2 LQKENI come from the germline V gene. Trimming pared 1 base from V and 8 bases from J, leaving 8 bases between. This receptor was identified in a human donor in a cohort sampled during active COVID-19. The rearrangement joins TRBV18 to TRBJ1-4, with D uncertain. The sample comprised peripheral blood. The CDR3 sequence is CASSPRTTEKLFF. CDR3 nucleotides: TGTGCCAGCTCACCACGAACAACGGAAAAACTGTTTTTT.